Each of the 23 T cell receptor beta chains below was sequenced from the same sample in a study of cytomegalovirus exposure and HLA in healthy donors. The PCR used 60 Vbeta and 13 Jbeta primers. Generated by immunoSEQ multiplex PCR, the TCRdb table keeps only in-frame clones and is missing some. This table holds 65,000 to 90,000 clones, 65% to 80% found once. Sequencing input: PBMCs. All receptors derive from a man under 40 in good health and CMV-seronegative.

The chain joins TRBV5-1 to TRBJ1-1; D is possibly TRBD1 (6 bases). V gave up 4 bases and J gave up 0 bases, with 16 bases separating them. The CDR3 is made up of 16 amino acids. Germline-derived CDR1 and CDR2 are SGHRS and YFSETQ. For the CDR3, the DNA is TGCGCCAGCAGCCAGGGGTCTACCGGGGTGAACACTGAAGCTTTCTTT. It is translated as CASSQGSTGVNTEAFF.

In its sample, this clone was seen a few times. The V gene is TRBV25-1, the J gene TRBJ1-3; no clear D gene. Trimming shortened V by 3 bases and J by 0 bases, and 3 bases separated the two germline ends. The CDR3 sequence is 13 residues long. Germline values: CDR1 MGHDK, CDR2 SYGVNS. The CDR3: CASSDSSGNTIYF. CDR3 sequence (DNA): TGTGCCAGCAGTGACAGCTCTGGAAACACCATATATTTT.

V gene TRBV7-6 combines with J gene TRBJ2-7; possible D gene TRBD1, 6 bases. The CDR3 has 15 residues. CDR1 is SGHVS and CDR2 is FNYEAQ in the germline V gene. Deletions cut 4 bases from V and 0 bases from J, with 13 bases between. The CDR3 sequence: CASSSLTGISYEQYF. The CDR3, as DNA: TGTGCCAGCAGCTCCCTTACAGGGATCTCCTACGAGCAGTACTTC.

The V call is TRBV5-1, the J call TRBJ2-3; 13 bases agree with TRBD2. This CDR3 comprises 18 residues. The junction had 13 bases not matched to a gene; V was cut back by 4 bases and J by 5 bases. Germline V lookup: CDR1 SGHRS, CDR2 YFSETQ. Here the CDR3 reads CASSPRGTSGTRVDTQYF. For the CDR3, the DNA is TGCGCCAGCAGCCCGAGGGGGACTAGCGGGACCCGGGTAGATACGCAGTATTTT.

The chain joins TRBV4-1 to TRBJ2-2, with 7 bases matching TRBD2. Trimming at V came to 3 bases and at J to 0 bases, leaving 4 bases not matched to a gene. The CDR3 contains 16 residues. Germline CDR1 MGHRA, CDR2 YSYEKL. CDR3: CASSHRRGANTGELFF. CDR3 in DNA: TGCGCCAGCAGCCACCGCCGGGGGGCGAACACCGGGGAGCTGTTTTTT.

This chain joins TRBV27 and TRBJ2-3; TRBD1 might be the D (5 bases). This CDR3 is 14 amino acids long. V was cut by 1 base and J by 4 bases, with 9 bases left in between. Germline CDR1 reads MNHEY; CDR2 reads SMNVEV (reference sequence). CDR3: CASSLLQGPDTQYF. For the CDR3, the DNA is TGTGCCAGCAGTTTATTGCAGGGCCCAGATACGCAGTATTTT.

This clone was counted only a few times. The chain recombines TRBV27 with TRBJ2-7; a possible D gene is TRBD1 (5 bases). Germline V gives CDR1 MNHEY, CDR2 SMNVEV (reference sequence). The V gene lost 3 bases and the J gene lost 7 bases, with 16 bases spanning the gap. This CDR3 is 14 amino acids long. CDR3 bases: TGTGCCAGCAGTTTCGACAGAAATCAACTAGAGCAGTACTTC. Its translation is CASSFDRNQLEQYF.

J is TRBJ2-7 and V is TRBV18; 10 bases map to TRBD1. CDR1 is KGHSH, CDR2 LQKENI, per germline. The V gene end was trimmed by 6 bases and the J gene end by 7 bases; junction bases not matched to a gene: 15. The CDR3 loop spans 16 amino acids. CDR3 sequence (DNA): TGTGCCAGCTCCCTTTCCCCGGGACAGGGGACGGGGGAGCAGTACTTC. It encodes CASSLSPGQGTGEQYF.

This clone occurred a few times. The rearrangement joins TRBV6-6 to TRBJ2-7; TRBD1 agrees at 9 bases. The CDR3 loop spans 14 amino acids. Germline V gives CDR1 MNHNY, CDR2 SVGAGI (reference sequence). The ends lost 6 bases at V and 5 bases at J; junction bases unmatched: 8. CDR3 nucleotides: TGTGCCAGCAGCTCCGGGACAGGGTGGAACGAGCAGTACTTC. Amino acid sequence: CASSSGTGWNEQYF.

This clone was picked up a small number of times. V usage is TRBV30 and J usage is TRBJ1-5; D gene unclear. Germline values: CDR1 GTSNPN, CDR2 SVGIG (reference sequence). The V end was cut by 1 base, the J end by 6 bases, with 13 bases between. CDR3 length equals 14 residues. CDR3: CAWSDGAGGQPQHF. The CDR3 nucleotides read TGTGCCTGGAGTGACGGAGCTGGCGGTCAGCCCCAGCATTTT.

CDR3 loop: CASSYSYRGTKNIQYF. The DNA of the CDR3 is TGTGCCAGCAGTTACTCTTACAGGGGCACCAAAAACATTCAGTACTTC. The rearrangement joins TRBV6-6 to TRBJ2-4; TRBD1 matches 7 bases. CDR3 length: 16 amino acids. Germline V gives CDR1 MNHNY, CDR2 SVGAGI (reference sequence). J gave up 2 bases and V 0 bases, and 4 bases lay outside the gene matches.

This rearrangement joins TRBV29-1 to TRBJ1-2, with a tentative D call TRBD1 (5 bases). The germline V gene has CDR1 SQVTM and CDR2 ANQGSEA. The V end lost 4 bases, the J end lost 7 bases, and 19 bases lay between the germline ends. This CDR3 is 14 amino acids long. CDR3 coding DNA: TGCAGCGTTGCCCGCGGGGGTAGTAAGGGTGGCTACACCTTC. It specifies CSVARGGSKGGYTF.

The chain joins TRBV4-1 to TRBJ1-1; 8 positions match TRBD1. The germline gives CDR1 MGHRA, CDR2 YSYEKL. The CDR3 runs 17 residues. With V trimmed by 1 base and J by 1 base, 8 bases remained unmatched. CDR3 protein: CASSQVTGGLGNTEAFF. The DNA of the CDR3 is TGCGCCAGCAGCCAAGTTACAGGGGGGCTAGGGAACACTGAAGCTTTCTTT.

The rearrangement joins TRBV19 to TRBJ1-1; 8 nucleotides align to TRBD1. V lost 7 bases, J lost 1 base, and 8 bases stayed unmatched. Germline CDR1 is LNHDA and CDR2 is SQIVND (reference sequence). CDR3 length: 15 residues. Written as DNA, the CDR3 is TGTGCCAGTATCGGGGCAGGGGGCGCGAACACTGAAGCTTTCTTT. Amino acids: CASIGAGGANTEAFF.

This clone appeared once. The V gene is TRBV4-3, the J gene TRBJ2-5; 12 positions match TRBD2. In germline, CDR1 is LGHNA, CDR2 YSLEER. V trimming: 0 bases; J trimming: 9 bases; junction bases outside the gene matches: 8. This CDR3 is 16 amino acids long. Here the CDR3 reads CASSQEKASGGGPQYF. The CDR3 nucleotides read TGCGCCAGCAGCCAAGAAAAGGCTAGCGGGGGGGGGCCCCAGTACTTC.

V gene TRBV7-2 combines with J gene TRBJ1-2, with a weak D call TRBD1 (6 bases). The CDR3 contains 13 residues. Germline CDR1 SGHTA, CDR2 FQGNSA. The V gene lost 1 base and the J gene lost 4 bases, with 7 bases spanning the gap. The CDR3 is CASSLDRVYGYTF. The CDR3 coding sequence is TGTGCCAGCAGCTTAGACAGGGTCTATGGCTACACCTTC. Combining the CDR3 with reference TRBV7-2 and TRBJ1-2 gives the whole variable domain GAGVSQSPSNKVTEKGKDVELRCDPISGHTALYWYRQSLGQGLEFLIYFQGNSAPDKSGLPSDRFSAERTGGSVSTLTIQRTQQEDSAVYLCASSLDRVYGYTFGSGTRLTVV.

V usage is TRBV5-1 and J usage is TRBJ1-4; 9 nucleotides line up with TRBD1. This CDR3 spans 14 amino acids. V was pared by 5 bases and J by 7 bases, with 6 bases of the junction left unmatched. CDR1 is SGHRS, CDR2 YFSETQ, per germline. In nucleotides, the CDR3 is TGCGCCAGCAGGGTACAGGGGGCGACTGAAAAACTGTTTTTT. Translating gives CASRVQGATEKLFF.

The chain joins TRBV18 to TRBJ2-3; unclear D gene. Germline assignment: CDR1 KGHSH and CDR2 LQKENI. Between the trimmed V and J ends, which lost 1 base and 0 bases, there was a span of 26 bases. CDR3 length: 21 residues. CDR3 sequence (DNA): TGTGCCAGCTCACCACTCTCGAGATACGCGACGTCAGGCAGTAGCACAGATACGCAGTATTTT. Translation: CASSPLSRYATSGSSTDTQYF.

The genes are TRBV21-1 and TRBJ2-1; whether TRBD2, the table's D call, matches the DNA was not checked. TRBV21-1 is termed a pseudogene. The CDR3 extends over 14 amino acids. The chain's CDR3 is CASSKAERVGEQFF. CDR3 DNA: TGTGCCAGCAGCAAAGCGGAGCGGGTCGGTGAGCAGTTCTTC.

This clone appeared a single time. This chain uses TRBV9 with TRBJ2-5; possibly TRBD1 for D (5 bases). Germline CDR1 and CDR2: SGDLS and YYNGEE. The CDR3 loop spans 15 amino acids. Trimming stripped 1 base from V and 2 bases from J, with 12 bases between. CDR3 protein: CASSVTQENQETQYF. The DNA for the CDR3 is TGTGCCAGCAGCGTAACACAGGAGAATCAAGAGACCCAGTACTTC.

This chain connects TRBV28 to TRBJ2-7; 11 nucleotides match TRBD2. The junction had 7 bases not matched to a gene; V was cut back by 6 bases and J by 3 bases. Germline CDR1 reads MDHEN; CDR2 reads SYDVKM. This CDR3 is 15 amino acids long. The CDR3 sequence: CASSLGTSGDYEQYF. The CDR3 DNA sequence: TGTGCCAGCAGCCTAGGGACTAGCGGAGACTACGAGCAGTACTTC.

V gene TRBV29-1 combines with J gene TRBJ2-1; 14 bases map to TRBD2. The CDR3 is made up of 14 amino acids. V lost 7 bases to trimming and J lost 9 bases; unmatched junction nucleotides: 8. Germline loops: CDR1 SQVTM, CDR2 ANQGSEA. The CDR3 nucleotides are TGCAGCGCGGGACTAGCGGGAGATCTGAGTGAGCAGTTCTTC. It is translated as CSAGLAGDLSEQFF.

The gene calls are TRBV4-3 and TRBJ2-3; weak D call: TRBD1 (5 bases). The CDR3 runs 17 residues. Germline CDR1 is LGHNA and CDR2 is YSLEER. Trimming removed 1 base at V and 2 bases at J, with 16 bases between. This CDR3 is CASSQVARQLNTDTQYF. CDR3 DNA: TGCGCCAGCAGCCAAGTGGCAAGACAGCTGAACACAGATACGCAGTATTTT.